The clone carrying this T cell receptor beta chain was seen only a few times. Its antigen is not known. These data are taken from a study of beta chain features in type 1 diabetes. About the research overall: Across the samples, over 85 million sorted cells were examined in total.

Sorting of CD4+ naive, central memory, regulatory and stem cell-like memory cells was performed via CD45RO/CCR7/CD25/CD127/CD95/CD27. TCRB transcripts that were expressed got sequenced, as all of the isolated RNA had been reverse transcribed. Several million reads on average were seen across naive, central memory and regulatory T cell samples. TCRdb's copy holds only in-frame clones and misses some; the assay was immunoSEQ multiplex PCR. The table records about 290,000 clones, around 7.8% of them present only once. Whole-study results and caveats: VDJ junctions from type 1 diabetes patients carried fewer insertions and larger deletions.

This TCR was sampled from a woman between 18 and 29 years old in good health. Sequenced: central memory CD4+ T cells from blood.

Here the CDR3 DNA reads TGTGCCAGCAGTCCACTACAGGGTTATAACTATGGCTACACCTTC. Amino acids: CASSPLQGYNYGYTF. The chain recombines TRBV27 with TRBJ1-2; D is perhaps TRBD1 (6 bases). The CDR3 sequence is 15 residues long. CDR1 is MNHEY, CDR2 SMNVEV, per germline (reference sequence). Trimming shortened V by 5 bases and J by 1 base, and 14 bases separated the two germline ends.